A selection of T cell receptor beta chains follows, all from one sample in a study of CD8+ T cells in alopecia areata. The protocol was immunoSEQ multiplex PCR, while the TCRdb copy is restricted to in-frame clones and leaves out a portion. This sample carries 180,000 or so clones, 67% of them seen once, and the ten largest clones take over 9.5%. The sample here was CD8+ T cells sorted from blood, taken at week 0. These receptor sequences come from a human donor with alopecia areata. Each CDR3 is given with its conserved first and last residue. Fields, in order: V gene, D gene, clone size, J gene, CDR3 protein, CDR3 DNA. A D gene is named only where the DNA matches it firmly. The listing skips clone size in some rows; elsewhere it reads once, few, many or a size class.

V: TRBV14
D: NA
size: many
J: TRBJ2-7
CDR3: CASSRQGRRVEQYF
DNA: TGTGCCAGCAGCCGGCAGGGGCGCCGGGTCGAGCAGTACTTC

V: TRBV29-1
D: NA
size: NA
J: TRBJ2-2
CDR3: CSALSGELFF
DNA: TGCAGCGCCCTTTCCGGGGAGCTGTTTTTT

V: TRBV7-6
D: NA
size: NA
J: TRBJ2-7
CDR3: CASSFGQSYEQYF
DNA: TGTGCCAGCAGCTTCGGACAGTCCTACGAGCAGTACTTC

V: TRBV6-6
D: NA
size: NA
J: TRBJ2-5
CDR3: CASSYSEDFETQYF
DNA: TGTGCCAGCAGTTACTCGGAGGATTTCGAGACCCAGTACTTC

V: TRBV7-8
D: NA
size: few
J: TRBJ1-2
CDR3: CASSPPDGRGYGYTF
DNA: TGTGCCAGCAGCCCCCCCGACGGGCGGGGGTATGGCTACACCTTC

V: TRBV7-9
D: NA
size: NA
J: TRBJ2-7
CDR3: CASSPIAGHGFYEQYF
DNA: TGTGCCAGCAGCCCGATCGCGGGACACGGGTTTTACGAGCAGTACTTC

V: TRBV2
D: TRBD2
size: NA
J: TRBJ2-5
CDR3: CASSDRTSGGPYQETQYF
DNA: TGTGCCAGCAGTGACAGGACTAGCGGGGGGCCTTATCAAGAGACCCAGTACTTC

V: TRBV30
D: NA
size: NA
J: TRBJ1-2
CDR3: CAWKYAGPEYGYTF
DNA: TGTGCCTGGAAGTATGCAGGGCCGGAGTATGGCTACACCTTC

V: TRBV5-5
D: NA
size: NA
J: TRBJ1-5
CDR3: CASSLAIRLGNQPQHF
DNA: TGTGCCAGCAGCTTGGCAATTCGGTTGGGCAATCAGCCCCAGCATTTT

V: TRBV2
D: NA
size: NA
J: TRBJ1-2
CDR3: CASRALYGYTF
DNA: TGTGCCTCCCGGGCCCTCTATGGCTACACCTTC

V: TRBV9
D: TRBD1
size: once
J: TRBJ1-2
CDR3: CASSGQGNYGYTF
DNA: TGTGCCAGCAGCGGACAGGGGAACTATGGCTACACCTTC

V: TRBV18
D: NA
size: few
J: TRBJ1-2
CDR3: CASSALFYGYTF
DNA: TGTGCCAGCTCAGCCCTTTTCTATGGCTACACCTTC

V: TRBV27
D: NA
size: NA
J: TRBJ2-5
CDR3: CASSYGAGETQYF
DNA: TGTGCCAGCAGTTATGGGGCCGGGGAGACCCAGTACTTC

V: TRBV5-1
D: TRBD1
size: NA
J: TRBJ2-1
CDR3: CASSWDSNNEQFF
DNA: TGCGCCAGCAGCTGGGACAGTAACAATGAGCAGTTCTTC

V: TRBV7-8
D: NA
size: NA
J: TRBJ1-4
CDR3: CASRWSGSVEEKLFF
DNA: TGTGCCAGCAGATGGTCCGGGTCCGTTGAAGAAAAACTGTTTTTT

V: TRBV30
D: NA
size: NA
J: TRBJ1-1
CDR3: CASEDPGTEAFF
DNA: TGTGCCTCGGAGGACCCAGGCACTGAAGCTTTCTTT

V: TRBV6-5
D: NA
size: NA
J: TRBJ1-1
CDR3: CASSSTGVNTEAFF
DNA: TGTGCCAGCAGTTCGACAGGAGTGAACACTGAAGCTTTCTTT

V: TRBV30
D: TRBD1
size: NA
J: TRBJ2-7
CDR3: CAWSGGQGDEQYF
DNA: TGTGCCTGGAGTGGAGGACAGGGAGACGAGCAGTACTTC

V: TRBV7-6
D: NA
size: NA
J: TRBJ2-7
CDR3: CASSLVGSTYDEQYF
DNA: TGTGCCAGCAGCTTAGTGGGGTCTACCTACGACGAGCAGTACTTC

V: TRBV13
D: NA
size: NA
J: TRBJ2-7
CDR3: CASSPTGRYEQYF
DNA: TGTGCCAGCAGCCCGACGGGACGATACGAGCAGTACTTC

V: TRBV9
D: NA
size: NA
J: TRBJ2-1
CDR3: CASSPGTPYNEQFF
DNA: TGTGCCAGCAGCCCCGGGACTCCGTACAATGAGCAGTTCTTC

V: TRBV27
D: NA
size: NA
J: TRBJ2-1
CDR3: CASSSLGGTYNEQFF
DNA: TGTGCCAGCAGTTCGTTGGGGGGCACCTACAATGAGCAGTTCTTC

V: TRBV30
D: NA
size: NA
J: TRBJ1-1
CDR3: CAWSQGYTEAFF
DNA: TGTGCCTGGAGTCAGGGATACACTGAAGCTTTCTTT

V: TRBV30
D: NA
size: NA
J: TRBJ2-2
CDR3: CAWSVFYTGELFF
DNA: TGTGCCTGGAGTGTTTTTTATACCGGGGAGCTGTTTTTT

V: TRBV6-5
D: NA
size: few
J: TRBJ1-4
CDR3: CASSRGATYEKLFF
DNA: TGTGCCAGCAGCCGGGGAGCGACATATGAAAAACTGTTTTTT

V: TRBV27
D: NA
size: few
J: TRBJ2-5
CDR3: CASIRLSETQYF
DNA: TGTGCCAGCATCCGGTTAAGCGAGACCCAGTACTTC

V: TRBV7-9
D: TRBD1
size: NA
J: TRBJ1-1
CDR3: CASGTGHVGTEAFF
DNA: TGTGCCAGCGGGACAGGGCATGTTGGCACTGAAGCTTTCTTT

V: TRBV9
D: TRBD1
size: NA
J: TRBJ1-2
CDR3: CASSGPDRDQGYTF
DNA: TGTGCCAGCAGCGGGCCCGACAGGGATCAAGGCTACACCTTC

V: TRBV29-1
D: NA
size: NA
J: TRBJ2-1
CDR3: CSVIGTLSGGEQFF
DNA: TGCAGCGTTATCGGGACTCTATCCGGTGGTGAGCAGTTCTTC

V: TRBV4-1
D: NA
size: NA
J: TRBJ1-2
CDR3: CASSHEQPNYGYTF
DNA: TGCGCCAGCAGCCACGAACAGCCTAACTATGGCTACACCTTC

V: TRBV5-1
D: TRBD2
size: NA
J: TRBJ2-7
CDR3: CASSLAMASGDRSYEQYF
DNA: TGCGCCAGCAGCTTGGCTATGGCTAGCGGGGACCGTTCCTACGAGCAGTACTTC

V: TRBV4-1
D: TRBD1
size: few
J: TRBJ2-5
CDR3: CASGRTGERETQYF
DNA: TGCGCCAGCGGTAGGACAGGGGAGCGGGAGACCCAGTACTTC

V: TRBV2
D: NA
size: NA
J: TRBJ2-1
CDR3: CASMGGYNEQFF
DNA: TGTGCCAGCATGGGTGGGTACAATGAGCAGTTCTTC

V: TRBV5-1
D: NA
size: NA
J: TRBJ1-2
CDR3: CASSLEWAGEANYGYTF
DNA: TGCGCCAGCAGCTTGGAATGGGCAGGCGAAGCTAACTATGGCTACACCTTC

V: TRBV9
D: TRBD2
size: NA
J: TRBJ2-3
CDR3: CASSVVGGGTDTQYF
DNA: TGTGCCAGCAGCGTAGTTGGCGGGGGGACAGATACGCAGTATTTT

V: TRBV30
D: NA
size: NA
J: TRBJ1-1
CDR3: CAWSVFRGTEAFF
DNA: TGTGCCTGGAGTGTATTCAGGGGCACTGAAGCTTTCTTT

V: TRBV13
D: NA
size: few
J: TRBJ2-1
CDR3: CASSPPRGSYNEQFF
DNA: TGTGCCAGCAGCCCCCCTCGCGGGTCGTACAATGAGCAGTTCTTC

V: TRBV29-1
D: NA
size: few
J: TRBJ2-1
CDR3: CSVGGLERGEQFF
DNA: TGCAGCGTTGGGGGGCTTGAACGTGGTGAGCAGTTCTTC

V: TRBV7-6
D: NA
size: once
J: TRBJ2-7
CDR3: CASGSAGSYDEQYF
DNA: TGTGCCAGCGGGAGCGCTGGGAGTTACGACGAGCAGTACTTC

V: TRBV7-9
D: TRBD2
size: NA
J: TRBJ2-5
CDR3: CASSYSGSQETQYF
DNA: TGTGCCAGCAGCTACAGCGGGAGCCAAGAGACCCAGTACTTC

V: TRBV29-1
D: NA
size: few
J: TRBJ1-2
CDR3: CSVSAESGGYGYTF
DNA: TGCAGCGTTTCCGCGGAATCCGGAGGCTATGGCTACACCTTC

V: TRBV25-1
D: NA
size: NA
J: TRBJ1-1
CDR3: CASSDGAPERAFF
DNA: TGTGCCAGCAGTGATGGGGCGCCCGAGCGGGCTTTCTTT

V: TRBV7-9
D: NA
size: NA
J: TRBJ2-7
CDR3: CASSLDREAYEQYF
DNA: TGTGCCAGCAGCTTAGACAGGGAAGCCTACGAGCAGTACTTC

V: TRBV5-6
D: NA
size: NA
J: TRBJ1-1
CDR3: CASSLGGRMNTEAFF
DNA: TGTGCCAGCAGCTTGGGCGGGCGCATGAACACTGAAGCTTTCTTT

V: TRBV2
D: NA
size: NA
J: TRBJ1-1
CDR3: CASRGGDSEAFF
DNA: TGTGCCAGCAGGGGGGGCGACAGTGAAGCTTTCTTT

V: TRBV27
D: NA
size: few
J: TRBJ1-6
CDR3: CASRVGGPDSPLHF
DNA: TGTGCCAGCAGGGTAGGGGGACCCGATTCACCCCTCCACTTT

V: TRBV13
D: TRBD1
size: NA
J: TRBJ2-2
CDR3: CASSFGTANTGELFF
DNA: TGTGCCAGCAGCTTCGGGACAGCTAACACCGGGGAGCTGTTTTTT

V: TRBV29-1
D: NA
size: few
J: TRBJ1-5
CDR3: CSVLDTYNQPQHF
DNA: TGCAGCGTCCTTGACACCTACAATCAGCCCCAGCATTTT

V: TRBV6-1
D: NA
size: NA
J: TRBJ2-3
CDR3: CASSEVPGGTTDTQYF
DNA: TGTGCCAGCAGTGAAGTTCCAGGGGGGACCACAGATACGCAGTATTTT

V: TRBV15
D: NA
size: NA
J: TRBJ1-2
CDR3: CATSSFPSYRYTF
DNA: TGTGCCACCAGCAGTTTCCCGTCCTATCGCTACACCTTC

V: TRBV11-1
D: TRBD2
size: NA
J: TRBJ2-3
CDR3: CASSFLTSGTDTQYF
DNA: TGTGCCAGCAGCTTTCTGACTAGCGGCACAGATACGCAGTATTTT

V: TRBV7-9
D: NA
size: NA
J: TRBJ1-5
CDR3: CASSLVGSNQPQHF
DNA: TGTGCCAGCAGCTTAGTGGGAAGCAATCAGCCCCAGCATTTT

V: TRBV12-5
D: TRBD1
size: NA
J: TRBJ2-1
CDR3: CASGLVFGDRDNEQFF
DNA: TGTGCTAGTGGTTTGGTTTTTGGGGACAGAGACAATGAGCAGTTCTTC

V: TRBV9
D: TRBD2
size: NA
J: TRBJ2-1
CDR3: CASSVGLAGAYNEQFF
DNA: TGTGCCAGCAGCGTAGGACTAGCGGGGGCCTACAATGAGCAGTTCTTC

V: TRBV5-6
D: TRBD1
size: NA
J: TRBJ2-7
CDR3: CVSSFPGTGTYEQYF
DNA: TGTGTCAGCAGCTTTCCCGGGACAGGAACCTACGAGCAGTACTTC